The clone carrying this TCR beta chain was detected ten times or more. This entry comes from a study of blood T cell repertoires in COVID-19. Overall study context: Acute and convalescent COVID-19 specimens originated in the United States, Italy and Spain. PBMCs, B-cell-depleted T cells, or T cells provided the cDNA or gDNA that made up the material.

As originally analysed: It was from reference gene primer amplification that nucleated cell counts were estimated. This table comes from immunoSEQ multiplex PCR, and its TCRdb copy is limited to in-frame clones, with some not included. V, J and clone size derive from that table, while D and trimming were established from the DNA sequence. The sample has 150,000 to 190,000 clones, about 81% seen once. The CDR3 spans 14 residues. Trimming removed 1 base from V and 7 bases from J; junction bases left unmatched: 4. Germline CDR1 is LGHNA and CDR2 is YNFKEQ. Sequencing used PBMCs or T cells enriched from blood (not recorded which). This sequence originates from a man aged 45-65 years who had recovered from COVID-19. The chain couples TRBV4-2 to TRBJ2-3; 8 bases are a match to TRBD2. For the CDR3, the DNA is TGTGCCAGCAGCCAAGGGACTAGCTCCCATACGCAGTATTTT. It codes for CASSQGTSSHTQYF.